A selection of T cell receptor beta chains follows, all from one sample in a study of cytomegalovirus exposure and HLA in healthy donors. Libraries were prepared by immunoSEQ multiplex PCR; TCRdb keeps only in-frame clonotypes and omits some of them. The data contain hundreds of thousands of clones, 78% of them seen just once; the ten biggest clones take up about 0.47%. The sample consisted of PBMCs. The source of these receptors is a boy aged 5-17 years in good health and CMV-seronegative. The conserved cysteine and the conserved F or W are not part of the CDR3 here. Fields, in order: J gene, V gene, CDR3 protein.

J: TRBJ2-5; V: TRBV6-5; CDR3: ASSADGEWEQY
J: TRBJ1-4; V: TRBV12-2; CDR3: ASRLTVRAGKLF
J: TRBJ1-2; V: TRBV7-2; CDR3: ASSLARYGYT
J: TRBJ2-7; V: TRBV11-2; CDR3: ASSRTGLSSYEQY
J: TRBJ2-7; V: TRBV6-5; CDR3: ASSLMDRDEQY
J: TRBJ2-7; V: TRBV27; CDR3: ASSMRWTGSKYEQY
J: TRBJ2-7; V: TRBV7-9; CDR3: ASSLAGEHYEQY
J: TRBJ2-2; V: TRBV5-6; CDR3: ASSLDSGTNTGELF
J: TRBJ2-3; V: TRBV25-1; CDR3: ASSEYFGGSTDTQY
J: TRBJ1-5; V: TRBV6-1; CDR3: ASSAWEMEPQH
J: TRBJ1-1; V: TRBV19; CDR3: ASSTRQNTEAF
J: TRBJ2-7; V: TRBV7-9; CDR3: ASSLRGGSNEQY
J: TRBJ1-1; V: TRBV19; CDR3: ASSIARTRDTEAF
J: TRBJ1-1; V: TRBV27; CDR3: ASSLSDRRWAEAF
J: TRBJ2-3; V: TRBV27; CDR3: ASSLRGQGTDTQY
J: TRBJ2-1; V: TRBV6-4; CDR3: ASSDRGRQGPYNEQF
J: TRBJ1-2; V: TRBV19; CDR3: ASSSTAGQGLFYGYT